Shown below are 32 T cell receptor beta chains from a single sample sequenced in a study of blood T cell repertoires in COVID-19 (dated by TCRdb to 2019 to 2021). Receptor amplification or capture employed the immunoSEQ multiplex PCR assay. This immuneACCESS table, as held by TCRdb, lists in-frame sequences with V and J called but not all clones. Of the missing ones, under half trace to an unresolved V gene in checked studies; the others have no known cause. The sample yields 200,000 to 300,000 clones; about 90% were counted once. The top ten clones comprise around 1.5% of the sample. Sequencing input: peripheral blood. Receptor source: a woman aged 40 to 50 who had recovered from COVID-19.

V usage is TRBV18 and J usage is TRBJ1-2; D might be TRBD1 (6 bases). Trimming pared 4 bases from V and 8 bases from J, leaving 17 bases between. In germline, CDR1 is KGHSH, CDR2 LQKENI. The CDR3 totals 14 residues. The CDR3 sequence is CASSQSQGMRGYTF. As DNA, the CDR3 is TGTGCCAGCTCACAATCGCAGGGGATGAGAGGCTACACCTTC. Based on the CDR3 plus reference TRBV18 and TRBJ1-2, the full variable domain is NAGVMQNPRHLVRRRGQEARLRCSPMKGHSHVYWYRQLPEEGLKFMVYLQKENIIDESGMPKERFSAEFPKEGPSILRIQQVVRGDSAAYFCASSQSQGMRGYTFGSGTRLTVV.

V is TRBV6-5 and J is TRBJ2-2, with D possibly matching TRBD2 (5 bases). V shed 5 bases and J shed 3 bases, with 13 bases lying between them. Germline CDR1 reads MNHEY; CDR2 reads SVGAGI. The CDR3 loop spans 15 amino acids. CDR3 loop: CASSPQGLYTGELFF. The CDR3 coding sequence is TGTGCCAGCAGTCCCCAAGGACTCTACACCGGGGAGCTGTTTTTT.

V and J are TRBV18 and TRBJ2-7; the D gene is possibly TRBD2 (5 bases). Trimming pared 2 bases from V and 2 bases from J, leaving 10 bases between. CDR1 KGHSH and CDR2 LQKENI come from the germline V gene. The CDR3 is 14 residues long. This chain's CDR3 is CASSPRERPYEQYF. CDR3 nucleotide sequence: TGTGCCAGCTCACCAAGGGAGCGGCCCTACGAGCAGTACTTC. The full variable domain, its missing parts supplied by reference TRBV18 and TRBJ2-7, is NAGVMQNPRHLVRRRGQEARLRCSPMKGHSHVYWYRQLPEEGLKFMVYLQKENIIDESGMPKERFSAEFPKEGPSILRIQQVVRGDSAAYFCASSPRERPYEQYFGPGTRLTVT.

The V and J genes are TRBV7-2 and TRBJ1-3; no reliable D call. V shed 1 base and J shed 2 bases, with 6 bases lying between them. Germline-derived CDR1 and CDR2 are SGHTA and FQGNSA. The CDR3 is 14 residues long. The CDR3 region has the DNA TGTGCCAGCAGCTTAGGCAGCGCTGGAAACACCATATATTTT. It encodes CASSLGSAGNTIYF.

A remark on this clone: At the DNA level, this CDR3 is encoded by other sequences in the same sample as well. The genes are TRBV12-3 or TRBV12-4 and TRBJ1-2; unclear D gene. The ends were cut back, 1 base at V and 1 base at J, with 4 bases in the middle. This CDR3 contains 13 residues. The CDR3 coding sequence is TGTGCCAGCAGTTTAGGGCTTAACTATGGCTACACCTTC. Translating it yields CASSLGLNYGYTF.

The CDR3 sequence is CASSMTGEEYNEQFF. The CDR3 region has the DNA TGCGCCAGCAGTATGACAGGGGAAGAATACAATGAGCAGTTCTTC. This chain links TRBV10-1 with TRBJ2-1; 8 nucleotides agree with TRBD1. Germline CDR1 WNHNN, CDR2 SYGVQD (reference sequence). This CDR3 is built from 15 residues. Trimming at V came to 5 bases and at J to 4 bases, leaving 7 bases not matched to a gene.

This clone was seen a single time. The chain carries TRBV28 and TRBJ1-2; 11 nucleotides match TRBD1. The CDR3 consists of 17 residues. CDR1 and CDR2 from the germline V gene are MDHEN and SYDVKM. V gave up 5 bases and J gave up 1 base; unmatched junction bases: 9. The CDR3 is CASSITRTGGFNYGYTF. For the CDR3, the DNA is TGTGCCAGCAGTATAACCCGGACAGGGGGCTTTAACTATGGCTACACCTTC.

This chain links TRBV6-4 with TRBJ2-1, with 8 bases identical to TRBD2. The CDR3 length is 16 residues. Unmatched junction bases numbered 5, after V lost 0 bases and J lost 4 bases. The germline V gene has CDR1 MRHNA and CDR2 SNTAGT. The CDR3 loop is CASSDSTGGDYNEQFF. The CDR3 DNA reads as TGTGCCAGCAGTGACTCGACGGGGGGGGATTACAATGAGCAGTTCTTC.

This clone appeared once. The chain couples TRBV30 to TRBJ1-1; 11 nucleotides line up with TRBD1. CDR3 length: 13 amino acids. Looked up from germline, CDR1 is GTSNPN and CDR2 is SVGIG (reference sequence). The J segment lost 5 bases and the V segment lost 4 bases, leaving 3 bases of the junction unmatched. This CDR3 reads CAWTGTGGTEAFF. The CDR3 DNA reads TGTGCCTGGACCGGGACAGGGGGGACTGAAGCTTTCTTT.

The CDR3 sequence: CASSPPSAGITDTQYF. The DNA of the CDR3 is TGTGCCAGCAGCCCCCCGTCAGCGGGGATAACAGATACGCAGTATTTT. The chain carries TRBV11-2 and TRBJ2-3, with TRBD2 identical over 7 bases. CDR3 length: 16 amino acids. Per germline, CDR1 SGHAT and CDR2 FQNNGV. With V trimmed by 5 bases and J by 3 bases, 11 bases remained unmatched.

This rearrangement joins TRBV18 to TRBJ2-2; 7 bases are a match to TRBD2. V shed 0 bases, J shed 0 bases, and the junction held 4 bases outside the gene matches. CDR1 and CDR2 (germline): KGHSH, LQKENI. The length of the CDR3 is 17 residues. The CDR3 coding sequence is TGTGCCAGCTCACCACCGTTTAGCGGGTCGAACACCGGGGAGCTGTTTTTT. This codes for CASSPPFSGSNTGELFF.

The rearrangement links TRBV12-3 or TRBV12-4 to TRBJ2-3, with TRBD2 matching over 8 bases. The CDR3 contains 13 residues. After removal of 6 bases from V and 4 bases from J, the junction contained 3 bases not matched to a gene. The CDR3 DNA reads TGTGCCAGCAGAGGGACTAGTGCAGATACGCAGTATTTT. It specifies CASRGTSADTQYF.

This chain connects TRBV5-1 to TRBJ2-2; 9 bases are shared with TRBD2. The CDR3 runs to 18 residues. Germline V CDR1 and CDR2: SGHRS, YFSETQ. Germline trimming cut 3 bases from V and 0 bases from J; bases unmatched to any gene: 9. For the CDR3, the DNA is TGCGCCAGCAGCTCGTTTCTCGCGGGGGGGTCGAACACCGGGGAGCTGTTTTTT. Translating gives CASSSFLAGGSNTGELFF.

The chain links TRBV10-3 to TRBJ2-1, with 12 nucleotides matching TRBD2. CDR3 length equals 16 residues. The germline V gene has CDR1 ENHRY and CDR2 SYGVKD. Unmatched junction bases numbered 3, after V lost 0 bases and J lost 6 bases. DNA of the CDR3: TGTGCCATCAGTGAGTCCCCTAGCGGGGGGGCCAATGAGCAGTTCTTC. Protein sequence: CAISESPSGGANEQFF.

The chain links TRBV19 to TRBJ1-2; 8 bases line up with TRBD1. The junction had 18 bases not matched to a gene; V was cut back by 7 bases and J by 8 bases. Looked up from germline, CDR1 is LNHDA and CDR2 is SQIVND (reference sequence). The CDR3 extends over 16 amino acids. CDR3 coding DNA: TGTGCCAGTACCCCCCGGGACAGGCGGCGGGGGAGGGGCTACACCTTC. Protein sequence: CASTPRDRRRGRGYTF.

This chain links TRBV6-2 or TRBV6-3 with TRBJ1-1; a possible D gene is TRBD1 (5 bases). The germline gives CDR1 MNHEY, CDR2 SVGEGT. This CDR3 is built from 16 residues. Trimming stripped 0 bases from V and 0 bases from J, with 11 bases between. For the CDR3, the DNA is TGTGCCAGCAGTTACTCTCGGGAGGACATGAACACTGAAGCTTTCTTT. It is translated as CASSYSREDMNTEAFF.

The CDR3 loop reads CASSLVGSGGQETQYF. DNA of the CDR3: TGCGCCAGCAGCTTGGTGGGTAGCGGGGGACAAGAGACCCAGTACTTC. The chain has TRBV5-1 and TRBJ2-5, with 9 bases fitting TRBD2. V lost 0 bases and J lost 2; bases outside the gene matches: 5. The CDR3 spans 16 residues. Germline V CDR1 and CDR2: SGHRS, YFSETQ.

This chain joins TRBV5-4 and TRBJ1-3; tentative D call: TRBD1 (6 bases). Germline CDR1 reads SGHNT; CDR2 reads YYREEE (reference sequence). CDR3 size: 14 residues. Trimming pared 4 bases from V and 1 base from J, leaving 9 bases between. The CDR3 DNA follows: TGTGCCAGCAGCGCACAGGGTTCTGGAAACACCATATATTTT. It codes for CASSAQGSGNTIYF. Variable domain in full (rest from reference TRBV5-4 and TRBJ1-3): ETGVTQSPTHLIKTRGQQVTLRCSSQSGHNTVSWYQQALGQGPQFIFQYYREEENGRGNFPPRFSGLQFPNYSSELNVNALELDDSALYLCASSAQGSGNTIYFGEGSWLTVV.

The chain links TRBV5-4 to TRBJ2-3; the match to TRBD1 covers 7 bases. The trim removed 4 bases at V and 0 bases at J, leaving 2 bases unmatched. The V gene's germline CDR1 is SGHNT and CDR2 YYREEE (reference sequence). There are 14 residues in the CDR3. Written as DNA, the CDR3 is TGTGCCAGCAGCGTGGGACAGAGCACAGATACGCAGTATTTT. Translating gives CASSVGQSTDTQYF.

This chain uses TRBV29-1 with TRBJ2-7, with TRBD2 identical over 7 bases. CDR3 length: 14 residues. Germline CDR1 is SQVTM and CDR2 is ANQGSEA. J lost 3 bases, V lost 6 bases, and 11 bases had no gene match. The CDR3 DNA is TGCAGCGTCGCCCGGAGCGGGGAAAGCTACGAGCAGTACTTC. It specifies CSVARSGESYEQYF.

Written as DNA, the CDR3 is TGTGCCAGTAGCCCAGACCAGGGGCGGAGGAACACTGAAGCTTTCTTT. Translated: CASSPDQGRRNTEAFF. The rearrangement uses TRBV19 and TRBJ1-1; D might be TRBD1 (6 bases). The germline CDR1 and CDR2 sequences are LNHDA and SQIVND (reference sequence). Trimming pared 6 bases from V and 1 base from J, leaving 18 bases between. CDR3 length equals 16 residues.

This clone has only one observation. The CDR3 loop is CASREMTGAYEQYF. CDR3 in DNA: TGTGCCAGCAGAGAGATGACAGGAGCCTACGAGCAGTACTTC. J is TRBJ2-7 and V is TRBV2; perhaps TRBD1 as D (6 bases). Deletions cut 6 bases from V and 2 bases from J, with 14 bases between. The CDR3 spans 14 residues. Germline-derived CDR1 and CDR2 are SNHLY and FYNNEI.

CDR3 bases: TGTGCCAGCAGTTACCCACAGTTATATGGCTACACCTTC. Its protein product is CASSYPQLYGYTF. The chain couples TRBV6-6 to TRBJ1-2, with D uncertain. CDR3 length: 13 amino acids. The germline V gene has CDR1 MNHNY and CDR2 SVGAGI (reference sequence). V gave up 2 bases and J gave up 5 bases, with 9 bases separating them.

This clone has more than one count but fewer than ten. The chain uses TRBV11-2 and TRBJ2-7; a possible D gene is TRBD1 (5 bases). The CDR3 extends over 14 amino acids. The V gene's germline CDR1 is SGHAT and CDR2 FQNNGV. Between the trimmed V and J ends, which lost 2 bases and 1 base, there was a span of 9 bases. The CDR3 nucleotides read TGTGCCAGCAGCTTATCCAGGGAATCCTACGAGCAGTACTTC. This gives the protein CASSLSRESYEQYF.

The V call is TRBV5-1, the J call TRBJ2-3, with D possibly being TRBD1 (5 bases). This CDR3 contains 17 residues. The germline gives CDR1 SGHRS, CDR2 YFSETQ. Trimming took off 4 bases at V and 0 bases at J, with 18 bases between the two ends. The CDR3 protein is CASSIPTGDLSTDTQYF. The CDR3, as DNA: TGCGCCAGCAGCATTCCAACAGGTGACCTAAGCACAGATACGCAGTATTTT.

This clone was detected only a few times. V and J are TRBV12-5 and TRBJ1-1; 8 bases match TRBD1. The CDR3 totals 13 residues. With V trimmed by 6 bases and J by 5 bases, 5 bases remained unmatched. The germline gives CDR1 LGHNT, CDR2 FRNRAP. In DNA form, the CDR3 reads TGTGCTAGTGGCCCCAGGGGGCATACTGAAGCTTTCTTT. Its protein product is CASGPRGHTEAFF.

The chain carries TRBV10-3 and TRBJ2-1, with no clear D. CDR1 and CDR2 from the germline V gene are ENHRY and SYGVKD. The CDR3 sequence is 10 residues long. Trimming removed 10 bases from V and 2 bases from J, with 3 bases in between. In DNA, the CDR3 is TGTGCCACCGCCTACAATGAGCAGTTCTTC. It specifies CATAYNEQFF.

Worth noting for this clone: A junction end diverges from the germline sequence, so it may reflect a read error. This sequence joins TRBV3-1 (or the pseudogene TRBV3-2) and TRBJ2-1; D is possibly TRBD2 (7 bases). The germline V gene encodes CDR1 LGHDT and CDR2 YNNKEL (reference sequence). The length of the CDR3 is 17 residues. CDR3 loop: CASSQNLGGGSYNEQFF. CDR3 nucleotide sequence: TGTGCCAGCAGCCAAAACCTAGGGGGGGGCTCCTACAATGAACAGTTCTTC.

The chain recombines TRBV18 with TRBJ1-3; D may be TRBD1 (5 bases). V lost 2 bases, J lost 2 bases, and 13 bases lay in between. From germline, CDR1 is KGHSH and CDR2 LQKENI. The CDR3 extends over 16 amino acids. CDR3 protein: CASSPSGPGAGNTIYF. In DNA form, the CDR3 reads TGTGCCAGCTCACCATCAGGGCCCGGTGCTGGAAACACCATATATTTT. The entire variable domain, with the rest obtained from reference TRBV18 and TRBJ1-3, is as follows: NAGVMQNPRHLVRRRGQEARLRCSPMKGHSHVYWYRQLPEEGLKFMVYLQKENIIDESGMPKERFSAEFPKEGPSILRIQQVVRGDSAAYFCASSPSGPGAGNTIYFGEGSWLTVV.

The chain is built from TRBV11-1 and TRBJ1-1; TRBD1 aligns across 7 bases. The CDR3 contains 14 residues. CDR1 and CDR2 from the germline V gene are SGHAT and FQDESV (reference sequence). V was clipped by 3 bases and J by 3 bases; unmatched bases: 4. The CDR3 sequence is CASSLDDRDTEAFF. The CDR3 DNA reads as TGTGCCAGCAGCTTGGATGACAGGGACACTGAAGCTTTCTTT.

The chain has TRBV11-2 and TRBJ2-7; tentative D call: TRBD1 (6 bases). This CDR3 spans 15 amino acids. Between the trimmed V and J ends, which lost 1 base and 2 bases, there was a span of 12 bases. Germline V CDR1 and CDR2: SGHAT, FQNNGV. The CDR3 spells CASSLVGAVAYEQYF. Here the CDR3 DNA reads TGTGCCAGCAGCTTAGTGGGGGCGGTTGCCTACGAGCAGTACTTC. The full variable domain, in which reference TRBV11-2 and TRBJ2-7 provide the parts outside the CDR3, is EAGVAQSPRYKIIEKRQSVAFWCNPISGHATLYWYQQILGQGPKLLIQFQNNGVVDDSQLPKDRFSAERLKGVDSTLKIQPAKLEDSAVYLCASSLVGAVAYEQYFGPGTRLTVT.

The chain couples TRBV7-9 to TRBJ2-1; no firm D call. Germline V CDR1 and CDR2: SEHNR, FQNEAQ (reference sequence). The CDR3 sequence is 16 residues long. The V and J ends lost 5 bases and 5 bases respectively, with 19 bases between them. CDR3 amino acids: CASSIKERAPNNEQFF. CDR3 DNA: TGTGCCAGCAGCATTAAGGAGCGAGCACCCAACAATGAGCAGTTCTTC.